The 24 T cell receptor beta chains presented below share a single source sample, sequenced in a study of blood T cell repertoires in COVID-19. This table comes from immunoSEQ multiplex PCR, and its TCRdb copy is limited to in-frame clones, with some not included. The table records tens of thousands of clones, approximately 80% of them present only once. Sequencing used peripheral blood. These receptors all stem from a man older than 75 with acute or convalescent COVID-19.

The chain has TRBV5-6 and TRBJ1-5; tentative D call: TRBD1 (5 bases). Germline V gene data show CDR1 as SGHDT and CDR2 as YYEEEE. The CDR3 consists of 15 residues. Trimming removed 6 bases at V and 6 bases at J, with 19 bases between. In DNA, the CDR3 is TGTGCCAGCAATCTTCGGGGGGTTCAGGTTCAGCCCCAGCATTTT. Amino acids: CASNLRGVQVQPQHF.

The rearrangement links TRBV5-1 to TRBJ1-2; D is possibly TRBD1 (5 bases). CDR1 and CDR2 (germline): SGHRS, YFSETQ. V gave up 3 bases and J gave up 5 bases, with 14 bases separating them. This CDR3 has 14 residues. The CDR3 DNA follows: TGCGCCAGCAGCTGGGGTCACGGGGGGTATGGCTACACCTTC. Amino acid sequence: CASSWGHGGYGYTF.

The V call is TRBV5-1, the J call TRBJ2-3; 10 bases line up with TRBD2. CDR3 length equals 15 residues. The germline CDR1 and CDR2 sequences are SGHRS and YFSETQ. V trimming: 7 bases; J trimming: 2 bases; junction bases outside the gene matches: 7. The DNA for the CDR3 is TGCGCCAGCCTCAGCGGGAGGGCCAACACAGATACGCAGTATTTT. Amino acids: CASLSGRANTDTQYF.

The V gene is TRBV19, the J gene TRBJ1-1, with 9 bases fitting TRBD1. From germline, CDR1 is LNHDA and CDR2 SQIVND (reference sequence). The junction had 10 bases not matched to a gene; V was cut back by 4 bases and J by 10 bases. The CDR3 is made up of 14 amino acids. CDR3 sequence (DNA): TGTGCCAGTAGTAGGGACAGGGACCCGTCGGGAGCTTTCTTT. Translation gives CASSRDRDPSGAFF.

This chain uses TRBV18 with TRBJ2-1, with D perhaps matching TRBD2 (6 bases). This CDR3 region has 13 residues. V was cut by 2 bases and J by 7 bases, with 9 bases left in between. Germline V lookup: CDR1 KGHSH, CDR2 LQKENI. CDR3 loop: CASSPIGGNEQFF. CDR3 sequence (DNA): TGTGCCAGCTCACCAATCGGGGGTAATGAGCAGTTCTTC.

The chain links TRBV6-5 to TRBJ2-1; D possibly corresponds to TRBD2 (5 bases). This CDR3 is built from 12 residues. The V end lost 6 bases, the J end lost 7 bases, and 10 bases lay between the germline ends. Germline assignment: CDR1 MNHEY and CDR2 SVGAGI. The CDR3 DNA reads TGTGCCAGCAGCCCCGAGGGAAATGAGCAGTTCTTC. It translates to CASSPEGNEQFF.

The chain links TRBV28 to TRBJ2-1, with 9 bases matching TRBD2. Germline V gives CDR1 MDHEN, CDR2 SYDVKM. This CDR3 has 16 amino acids. Unmatched junction bases numbered 12, after V lost 7 bases and J lost 5 bases. The CDR3 sequence is CASTLAGTPPHNEQFF. DNA of the CDR3: TGTGCCAGCACACTAGCGGGCACACCCCCCCACAATGAGCAGTTCTTC.

The rearrangement links TRBV24-1 to TRBJ1-5, with D perhaps matching TRBD1 (5 bases). CDR1 and CDR2 from the germline V gene are KGHDR and SFDVKD. The CDR3 sequence is 13 residues long. The ends were cut back, 9 bases at V and 1 base at J, with 9 bases in the middle. CDR3 nucleotide sequence: TGTGCCACCTCCAGGGTAAGCAATCAGCCCCAGCATTTT. Translation: CATSRVSNQPQHF.

This sequence joins TRBV5-1 and TRBJ2-5; a possible D gene is TRBD1 (6 bases). The V end was cut by 2 bases, the J end by 1 base, with 9 bases between. In germline, CDR1 is SGHRS, CDR2 YFSETQ. This CDR3 has 14 residues. The CDR3 DNA is TGCGCCAGCAGCTTCGGGACACCCCAAGAGACCCAGTACTTC. Its protein is CASSFGTPQETQYF.

This clone was observed many times. This rearrangement joins TRBV30 to TRBJ1-5, with D perhaps TRBD1 (5 bases). CDR3 length equals 13 residues. V was trimmed by 1 base and J by 7 bases, leaving 11 bases between them. CDR1 is GTSNPN, CDR2 SVGIG, per germline (reference sequence). The CDR3 is CAWSGGPGQPQHF. CDR3 nucleotide sequence: TGTGCCTGGAGTGGGGGCCCCGGACAGCCCCAGCATTTT.

This clone was seen a single time. The chain joins TRBV20-1 to TRBJ2-3; possibly TRBD2 for D (6 bases). The CDR3 is 15 residues long. Germline lookup yields CDR1 DFQATT and CDR2 SNEGSKA (reference sequence). V shed 5 bases and J shed 3 bases, with 18 bases lying between them. CDR3 in amino acids: CSAGGDSPWTDTQYF. For the CDR3, the DNA is TGCAGTGCTGGTGGGGACTCTCCTTGGACAGATACGCAGTATTTT.

This CDR3 is CASSRSGSSSTDTQYF. The CDR3 DNA is TGTGCCAGCAGCCGCAGCGGGAGCAGCAGCACAGATACGCAGTATTTT. This chain uses TRBV6-6 with TRBJ2-3; TRBD2 aligns across 8 bases. The CDR3 covers 16 residues. Germline CDR1 is MNHNY and CDR2 is SVGAGI (reference sequence). Germline trimming cut 6 bases from V and 0 bases from J; bases unmatched to any gene: 8.

This sequence joins TRBV18 and TRBJ2-3, with TRBD2 matching over 8 bases. V lost 5 bases and J lost 2; bases outside the gene matches: 9. Germline V gene lookup returns CDR1 KGHSH and CDR2 LQKENI. The CDR3 loop spans 16 amino acids. The CDR3 DNA reads as TGTGCCAGCTCATCCTCGGCGGGAGGCCCCACAGATACGCAGTATTTT. This translates into CASSSSAGGPTDTQYF.

V gene TRBV12-3 or TRBV12-4 combines with J gene TRBJ2-7; D is unresolved. V lost 5 bases and J lost 0, with 8 bases in between. The CDR3 has 13 amino acids. CDR3 coding DNA: TGTGCCAGCAGTACCCATAGCTCCTACGAGCAGTACTTC. Its translation is CASSTHSSYEQYF.

The CDR3 region is CASSPLVGTGYEKLFF. For the CDR3, the DNA is TGTGCCAGCAGCCCCCTTGTCGGGACAGGGTATGAAAAACTGTTTTTT. The V and J genes are TRBV11-2 and TRBJ1-4; 9 bases line up with TRBD1. Germline CDR1 and CDR2: SGHAT and FQNNGV. The V segment lost 5 bases and the J segment 6 bases; nucleotides outside the gene matches: 10. This CDR3 is built from 16 residues.

The V gene is TRBV11-2, the J gene TRBJ2-1; the match to TRBD2 covers 9 bases. This CDR3 comprises 15 residues. The germline V gene encodes CDR1 SGHAT and CDR2 FQNNGV. Trimming took 5 bases from V and 4 from J; bases not matched to a gene: 6. The CDR3 here is CASSPLAGLYNEQFF. CDR3 DNA: TGTGCCAGCAGCCCTCTAGCGGGGCTATACAATGAGCAGTTCTTC.

The chain carries TRBV11-2 and TRBJ2-6; 7 bases fit TRBD1. Unmatched junction bases numbered 11, after V lost 0 bases and J lost 12 bases. The CDR3 extends over 16 amino acids. In germline, CDR1 is SGHAT, CDR2 FQNNGV. CDR3 protein: CASSLDSRGPTSVLTF. In nucleotides, the CDR3 is TGTGCCAGCAGCTTAGATTCGAGGGGGCCTACGTCCGTCCTGACTTTC.

V usage is TRBV28 and J usage is TRBJ1-4, with a possible D match to TRBD1 (5 bases). The CDR3 is 15 residues long. CDR1 is MDHEN, CDR2 SYDVKM, per germline. The V end lost 8 bases, the J end lost 5 bases, and 18 bases lay between the germline ends. The CDR3: CASQLTGLENEKLFF. The CDR3 DNA sequence: TGTGCCAGCCAACTGACGGGACTGGAAAATGAAAAACTGTTTTTT.

The chain recombines TRBV19 with TRBJ1-2; D remains unclear. V gave up 7 bases and J gave up 2 bases, with 20 bases separating them. The CDR3 spans 16 residues. CDR1 is LNHDA and CDR2 is SQIVND in the germline V gene (reference sequence). CDR3 sequence reads: CASNPGDTTLNYGYTF. CDR3 sequence (DNA): TGTGCCAGTAATCCGGGAGACACGACACTAAACTATGGCTACACCTTC.

The rearrangement uses TRBV2 and TRBJ2-2, with 8 bases matching TRBD1. The germline gives CDR1 SNHLY, CDR2 FYNNEI. This CDR3 comprises 15 residues. The V gene end was trimmed by 3 bases and the J gene end by 1 base; junction bases not matched to a gene: 1. This CDR3 is CASSDDRGNTGELFF. The DNA of the CDR3 is TGTGCCAGCAGTGATGACAGGGGGAACACCGGGGAGCTGTTTTTT.

The rearrangement links TRBV5-1 to TRBJ2-7; maybe TRBD2 (6 bases). From germline, CDR1 is SGHRS and CDR2 YFSETQ. V lost 1 base and J 3 bases, leaving 14 bases between the germline ends. The length of the CDR3 is 15 residues. In nucleotides, the CDR3 is TGCGCCAGCAGCTTGATAGAGAGGGGAGGCTACGAGCAGTACTTC. It encodes CASSLIERGGYEQYF.

A single count supports this clone. V is TRBV2 and J is TRBJ2-3; D might be TRBD2 (5 bases). The CDR3 has 15 amino acids. V lost 6 bases, J lost 4 bases, and 17 bases lay in between. The germline V gene has CDR1 SNHLY and CDR2 FYNNEI. In DNA form, the CDR3 reads TGTGCCAGCAGAGCCCCGGACTTTATCGCAGATACGCAGTATTTT. This translates into CASRAPDFIADTQYF.

V and J are TRBV5-1 and TRBJ2-2, with a weak D call TRBD1 (5 bases). The V and J ends lost 7 bases and 1 base respectively, with 20 bases between them. Per the germline V gene, CDR1 is SGHRS and CDR2 is YFSETQ. The CDR3 runs to 17 residues. CDR3 coding DNA: TGCGCCAGCGAAGGGTGGGGCGGCGAGAAGAACACCGGGGAGCTGTTTTTT. It codes for CASEGWGGEKNTGELFF.

CDR3 coding DNA: TGTGCCAGTACCCCGAGGGACTCCTATAATTCACCCCTCCACTTT. Encoded protein: CASTPRDSYNSPLHF. The chain joins TRBV19 to TRBJ1-6; D remains ambiguous. Germline V gene data show CDR1 as LNHDA and CDR2 as SQIVND (reference sequence). The CDR3 sequence is 15 residues long. V lost 7 bases to trimming and J lost 0 bases, with 10 bases between them.